This T cell receptor (beta chain) was captured by sequencing in a study of CD8+CD57+ T cells in acquired aplastic anemia. The CDR3 runs to 18 residues. Germline CDR1 KGHDR, CDR2 SFDVKD. Trimming took 4 bases from V and 4 from J; bases not matched to a gene: 16. Genomic DNA provided the template from which TCR beta VDJ and CDR3 profiles were obtained. TCRdb passed the reads through MiXCR, listing each CDR3 protein once. The sample contains roughly 160,000 distinct CDR3 sequences, roughly 48% of which appear only once. Patients chosen for sequencing had shown CD8+CD57+ cell expansion by flow cytometry. The receptor comes from a human donor with aplastic anemia. The sequenced sample consisted of sorted CD4+, CD8+, or CD8+CD57+ T cells (not recorded which) from PBMCs. This chain uses TRBV24-1 with TRBJ2-3; the match to TRBD2 covers 7 bases. CDR3 residues: CATSDPLGGSHDADTQYF. CDR3 DNA sequence: TGTGCCACCAGTGACCCCCTGGGCGGGAGTCATGACGCAGATACGCAGTATTTT.